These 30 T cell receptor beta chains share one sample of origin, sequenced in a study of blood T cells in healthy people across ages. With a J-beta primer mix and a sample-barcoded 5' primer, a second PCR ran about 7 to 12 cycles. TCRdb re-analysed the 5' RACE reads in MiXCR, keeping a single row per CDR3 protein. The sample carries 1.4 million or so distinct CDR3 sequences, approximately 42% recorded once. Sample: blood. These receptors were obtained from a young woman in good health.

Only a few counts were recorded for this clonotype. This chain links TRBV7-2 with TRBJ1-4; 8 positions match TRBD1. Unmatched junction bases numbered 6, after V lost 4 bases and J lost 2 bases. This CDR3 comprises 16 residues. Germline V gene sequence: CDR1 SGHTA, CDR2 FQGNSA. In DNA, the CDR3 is TGTGCCAGCAGCTCCGGACAGGGTGGCACTAATGAAAAACTGTTTTTT. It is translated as CASSSGQGGTNEKLFF.

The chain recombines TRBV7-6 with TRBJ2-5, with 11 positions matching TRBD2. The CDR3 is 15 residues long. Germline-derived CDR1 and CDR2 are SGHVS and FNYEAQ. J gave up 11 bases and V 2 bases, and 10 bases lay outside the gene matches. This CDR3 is CASSLFLAGGNEQYF. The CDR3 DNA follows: TGTGCCAGCAGCTTATTCCTAGCGGGAGGAAATGAGCAGTACTTC.

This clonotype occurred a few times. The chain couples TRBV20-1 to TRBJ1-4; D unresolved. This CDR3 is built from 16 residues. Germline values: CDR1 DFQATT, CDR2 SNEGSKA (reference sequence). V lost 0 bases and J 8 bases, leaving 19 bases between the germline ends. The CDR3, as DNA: TGCAGTGCTAGAGAGACTCCGTGGGGTCGGGGAGAAAAACTGTTTTTT. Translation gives CSARETPWGRGEKLFF.

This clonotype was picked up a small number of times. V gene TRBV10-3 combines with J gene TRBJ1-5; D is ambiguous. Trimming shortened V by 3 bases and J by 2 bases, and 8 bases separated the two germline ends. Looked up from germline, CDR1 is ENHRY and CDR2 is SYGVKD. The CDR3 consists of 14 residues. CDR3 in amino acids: CAISDGVRNQPQHF. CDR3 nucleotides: TGTGCCATCAGTGATGGGGTACGCAATCAGCCCCAGCATTTT.

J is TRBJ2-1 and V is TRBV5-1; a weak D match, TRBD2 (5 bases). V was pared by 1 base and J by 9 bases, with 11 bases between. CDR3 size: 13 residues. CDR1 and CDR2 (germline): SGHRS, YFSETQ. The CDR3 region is CASSLRTAGEQFF. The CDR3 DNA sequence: TGCGCCAGCAGCTTGAGGACTGCAGGTGAGCAGTTCTTC. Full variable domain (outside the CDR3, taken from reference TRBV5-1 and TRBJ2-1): KAGVTQTPRYLIKTRGQQVTLSCSPISGHRSVSWYQQTPGQGLQFLFEYFSETQRNKGNFPGRFSGRQFSNSRSEMNVSTLELGDSALYLCASSLRTAGEQFFGPGTRLTVL.

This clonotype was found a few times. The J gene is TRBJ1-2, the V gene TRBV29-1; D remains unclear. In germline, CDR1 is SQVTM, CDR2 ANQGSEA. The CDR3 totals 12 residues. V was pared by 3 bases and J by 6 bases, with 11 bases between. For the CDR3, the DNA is TGCAGCGTTGAGGCCCCGGGGAATGGCTACACCTTC. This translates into CSVEAPGNGYTF.

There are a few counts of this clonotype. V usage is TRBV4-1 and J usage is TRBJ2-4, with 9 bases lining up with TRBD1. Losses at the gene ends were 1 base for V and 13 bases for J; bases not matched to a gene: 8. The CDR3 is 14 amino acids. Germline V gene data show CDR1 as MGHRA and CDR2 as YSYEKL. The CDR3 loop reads CASSQGGTGKSQYF. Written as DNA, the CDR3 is TGCGCCAGCAGCCAAGGAGGGACAGGGAAGTCCCAGTACTTC.

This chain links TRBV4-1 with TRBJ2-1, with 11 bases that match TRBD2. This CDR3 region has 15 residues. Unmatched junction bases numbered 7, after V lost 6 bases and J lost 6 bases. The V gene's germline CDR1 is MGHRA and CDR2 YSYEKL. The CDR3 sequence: CASRVSGGALNEQFF. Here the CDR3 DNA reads TGCGCCAGCAGGGTTAGCGGGGGGGCCCTCAATGAGCAGTTCTTC.

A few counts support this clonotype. This CDR3 reads CATSDLPTSGSTDTQYF. DNA of the CDR3: TGTGCCACCAGTGATCTTCCGACTAGCGGGAGCACAGATACGCAGTATTTT. V and J are TRBV24-1 and TRBJ2-3; 10 positions match TRBD2. Trimming at V came to 3 bases and at J to 0 bases, leaving 5 bases not matched to a gene. The CDR3 is 17 amino acids. The germline V gene has CDR1 KGHDR and CDR2 SFDVKD.

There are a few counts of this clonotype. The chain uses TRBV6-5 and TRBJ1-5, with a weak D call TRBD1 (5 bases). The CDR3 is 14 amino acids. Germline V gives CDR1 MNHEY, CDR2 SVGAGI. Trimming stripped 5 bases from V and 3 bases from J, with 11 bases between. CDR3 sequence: CASSLGHDNQPQHF. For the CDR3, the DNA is TGTGCCAGCAGTCTCGGACACGACAATCAGCCCCAGCATTTT.

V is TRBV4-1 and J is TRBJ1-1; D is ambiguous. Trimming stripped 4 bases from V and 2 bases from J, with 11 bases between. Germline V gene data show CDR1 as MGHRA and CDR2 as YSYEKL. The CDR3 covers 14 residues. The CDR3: CASSPYTPNTEAFF. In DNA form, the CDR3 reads TGCGCCAGCAGCCCCTACACTCCAAACACTGAAGCTTTCTTT.

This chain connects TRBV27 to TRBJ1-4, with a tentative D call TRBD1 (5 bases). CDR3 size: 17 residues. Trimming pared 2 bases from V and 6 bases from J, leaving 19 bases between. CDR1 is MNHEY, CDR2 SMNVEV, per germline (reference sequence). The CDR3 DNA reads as TGTGCCAGCAGTTTAGGACGCTTTGGGGGGATTCATGAAAAACTGTTTTTT. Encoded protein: CASSLGRFGGIHEKLFF.

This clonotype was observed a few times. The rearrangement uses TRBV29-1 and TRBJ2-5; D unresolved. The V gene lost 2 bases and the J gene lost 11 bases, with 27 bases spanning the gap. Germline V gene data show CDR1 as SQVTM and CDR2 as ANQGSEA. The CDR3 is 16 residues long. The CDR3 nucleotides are TGCAGCGTTGAATCCTTTGTTGGGTTCACGGGTAATGAGCAGTACTTC. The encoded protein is CSVESFVGFTGNEQYF.

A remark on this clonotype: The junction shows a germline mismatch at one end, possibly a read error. CDR3 sequence (DNA): TGTGCCAGCAGTTTGACCACAGATATGCAGTATTTT. It translates to CASSLTTDMQYF. This chain uses TRBV12-3 or TRBV12-4 with TRBJ2-3; D is undetermined. This CDR3 has 12 amino acids.

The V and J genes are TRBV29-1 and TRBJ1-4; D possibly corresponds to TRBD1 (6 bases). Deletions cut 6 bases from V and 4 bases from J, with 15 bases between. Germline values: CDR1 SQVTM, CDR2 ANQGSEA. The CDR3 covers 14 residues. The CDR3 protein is CSVRGGKGNEKLFF. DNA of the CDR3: TGCAGCGTCCGGGGGGGCAAGGGTAATGAAAAACTGTTTTTT.

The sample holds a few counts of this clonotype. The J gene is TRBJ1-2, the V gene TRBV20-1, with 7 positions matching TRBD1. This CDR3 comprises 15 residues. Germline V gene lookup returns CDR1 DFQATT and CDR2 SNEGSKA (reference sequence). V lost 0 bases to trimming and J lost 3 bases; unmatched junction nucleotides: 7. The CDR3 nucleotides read TGCAGTGCTAGAGATAGGGTCAGGGGGGACTATGGCTACACCTTC. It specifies CSARDRVRGDYGYTF.

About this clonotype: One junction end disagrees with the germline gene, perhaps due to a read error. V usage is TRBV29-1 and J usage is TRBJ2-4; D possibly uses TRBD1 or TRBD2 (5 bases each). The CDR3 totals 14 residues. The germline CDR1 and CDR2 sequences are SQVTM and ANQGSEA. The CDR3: CSVARGLAKNTQYF. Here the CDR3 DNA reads TGCAGCGTTGCTAGGGGTCTAGCCAAAAACACTCAGTACTTC.

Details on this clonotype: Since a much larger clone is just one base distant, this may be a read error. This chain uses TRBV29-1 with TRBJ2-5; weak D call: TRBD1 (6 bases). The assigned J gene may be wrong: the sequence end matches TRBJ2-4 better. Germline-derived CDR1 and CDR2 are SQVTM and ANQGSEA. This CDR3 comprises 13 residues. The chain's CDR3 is CGVAGQKKNIQYF. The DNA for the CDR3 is TGCGGCGTTGCCGGACAGAAGAAAAACATTCAGTACTTC.

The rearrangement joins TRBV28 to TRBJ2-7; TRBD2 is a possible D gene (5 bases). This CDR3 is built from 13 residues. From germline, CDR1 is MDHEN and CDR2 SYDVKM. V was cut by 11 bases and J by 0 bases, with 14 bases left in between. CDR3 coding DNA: TGTGCCGGCGGATCGAGCGGCTCCTACGAGCAGTACTTC. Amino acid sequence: CAGGSSGSYEQYF.

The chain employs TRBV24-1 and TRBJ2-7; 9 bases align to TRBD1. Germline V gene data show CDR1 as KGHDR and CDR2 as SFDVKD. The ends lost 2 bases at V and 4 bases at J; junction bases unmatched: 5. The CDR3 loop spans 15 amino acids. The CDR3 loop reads CATSDSRTGVYEQYF. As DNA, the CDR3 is TGTGCCACCAGTGATTCTCGGACAGGGGTGTACGAGCAGTACTTC.

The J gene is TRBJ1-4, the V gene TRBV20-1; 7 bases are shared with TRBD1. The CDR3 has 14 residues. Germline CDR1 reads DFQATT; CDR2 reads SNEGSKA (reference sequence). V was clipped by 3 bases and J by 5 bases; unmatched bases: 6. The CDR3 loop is CSARGNRGNEKLFF. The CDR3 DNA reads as TGCAGTGCTAGGGGTAACAGGGGAAATGAAAAACTGTTTTTT.

CDR3 protein: CSARGGNPTSYEQYF. The CDR3 nucleotides are TGCAGTGCTAGAGGGGGCAACCCCACGTCCTACGAGCAGTACTTC. This sequence joins TRBV20-1 and TRBJ2-4, with D possibly matching TRBD1 (5 bases). TRBJ2-7 matches the DNA end more closely, so the J call is doubtful. Germline V gene lookup returns CDR1 DFQATT and CDR2 SNEGSKA (reference sequence). This CDR3 has 15 amino acids.

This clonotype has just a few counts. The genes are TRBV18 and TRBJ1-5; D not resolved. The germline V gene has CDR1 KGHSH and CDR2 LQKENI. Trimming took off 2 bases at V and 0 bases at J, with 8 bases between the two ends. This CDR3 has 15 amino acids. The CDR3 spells CASSPSTNSNQPQHF. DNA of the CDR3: TGTGCCAGCTCACCAAGCACAAATAGCAATCAGCCCCAGCATTTT.

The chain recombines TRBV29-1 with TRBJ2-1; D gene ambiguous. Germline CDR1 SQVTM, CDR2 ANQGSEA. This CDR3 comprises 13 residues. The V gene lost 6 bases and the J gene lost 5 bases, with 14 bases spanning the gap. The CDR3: CSVRPLFNNEQFF. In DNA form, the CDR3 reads TGCAGCGTAAGACCCCTATTCAACAATGAGCAGTTCTTC.

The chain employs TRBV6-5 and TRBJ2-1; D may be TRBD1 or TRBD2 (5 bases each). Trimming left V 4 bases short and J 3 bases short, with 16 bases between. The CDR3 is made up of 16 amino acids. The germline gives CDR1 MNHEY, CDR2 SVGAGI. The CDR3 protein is CASSFHRDGGYNEQFF. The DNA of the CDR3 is TGTGCCAGCAGTTTTCACCGGGACGGAGGCTACAATGAGCAGTTCTTC.

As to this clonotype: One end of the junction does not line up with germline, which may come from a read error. The CDR3 DNA reads TGCGTCAGCAGCCAATCCTACGAGCAGTACTTC. It encodes CVSSQSYEQYF. The chain uses TRBV4-1 and TRBJ2-7; no firm D call. CDR3 length: 11 residues. CDR1 and CDR2 (germline): MGHRA, YSYEKL.

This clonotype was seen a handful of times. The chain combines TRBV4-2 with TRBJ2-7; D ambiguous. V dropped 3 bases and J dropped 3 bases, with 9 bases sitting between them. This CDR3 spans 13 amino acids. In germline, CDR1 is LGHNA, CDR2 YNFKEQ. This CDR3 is CASSQDQDYEQYF. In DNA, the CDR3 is TGTGCCAGCAGCCAGGATCAAGACTACGAGCAGTACTTC.

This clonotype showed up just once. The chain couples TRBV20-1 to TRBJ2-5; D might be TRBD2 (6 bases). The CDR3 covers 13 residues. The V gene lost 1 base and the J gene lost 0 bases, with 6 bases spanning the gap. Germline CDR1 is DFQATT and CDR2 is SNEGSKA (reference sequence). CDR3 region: CSARAGDQETQYF. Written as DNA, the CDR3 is TGCAGTGCTAGAGCGGGGGACCAAGAGACCCAGTACTTC.

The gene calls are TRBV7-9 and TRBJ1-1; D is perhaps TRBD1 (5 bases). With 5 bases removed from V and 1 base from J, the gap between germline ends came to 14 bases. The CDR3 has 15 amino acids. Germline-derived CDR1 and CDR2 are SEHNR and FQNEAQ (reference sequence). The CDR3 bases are TGTGCCAGCAGCAAACAAAGTGGGGGGAACACTGAAGCTTTCTTT. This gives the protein CASSKQSGGNTEAFF.

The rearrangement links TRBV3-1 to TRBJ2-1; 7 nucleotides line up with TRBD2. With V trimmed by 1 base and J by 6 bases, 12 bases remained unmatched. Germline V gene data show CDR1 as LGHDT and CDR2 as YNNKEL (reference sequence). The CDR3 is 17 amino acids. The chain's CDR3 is CASSQGQVITSANEQFF. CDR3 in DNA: TGTGCCAGCAGCCAAGGTCAGGTTATCACTAGCGCCAATGAGCAGTTCTTC.